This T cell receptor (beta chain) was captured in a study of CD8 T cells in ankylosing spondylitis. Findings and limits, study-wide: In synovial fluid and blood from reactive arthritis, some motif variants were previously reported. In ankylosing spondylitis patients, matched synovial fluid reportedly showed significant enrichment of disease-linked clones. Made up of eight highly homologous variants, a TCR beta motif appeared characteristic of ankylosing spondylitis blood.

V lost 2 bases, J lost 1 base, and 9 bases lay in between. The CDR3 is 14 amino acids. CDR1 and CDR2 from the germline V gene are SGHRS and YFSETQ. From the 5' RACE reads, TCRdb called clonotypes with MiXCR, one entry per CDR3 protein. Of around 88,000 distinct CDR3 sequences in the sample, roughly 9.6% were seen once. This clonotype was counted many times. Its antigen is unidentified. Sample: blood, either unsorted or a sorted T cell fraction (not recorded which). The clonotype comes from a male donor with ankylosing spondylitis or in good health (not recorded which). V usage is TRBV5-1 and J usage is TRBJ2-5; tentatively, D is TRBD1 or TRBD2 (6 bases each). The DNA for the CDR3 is TGCGCCAGCAGCTTAGGGGGGTTCCAAGAGACCCAGTACTTC. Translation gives CASSLGGFQETQYF.